The 18 T cell receptor beta chains presented below share a single source sample, sequenced in a study of blood T cell repertoires in COVID-19. TCRdb's table, derived via immunoSEQ multiplex PCR, lists solely in-frame clones and lacks some. The sample records just over 200,000 clones, about 78% being singletons. The specimen sequenced was peripheral blood. The receptors derive from a woman between 70 and 85 years old with acute or convalescent COVID-19.

This chain connects TRBV2 to TRBJ2-7; tentative D call: TRBD2 (5 bases). The V gene's germline CDR1 is SNHLY and CDR2 FYNNEI. CDR3 length: 12 amino acids. The V end was cut by 2 bases, the J end by 6 bases, with 8 bases between. The CDR3 protein is CASSERGFEQYF. CDR3 nucleotide sequence: TGTGCCAGCAGTGAACGGGGTTTCGAGCAGTACTTC. Full variable domain (missing parts from reference TRBV2 and TRBJ2-7): EPEVTQTPSHQVTQMGQEVILRCVPISNHLYFYWYRQILGQKVEFLVSFYNNEISEKSEIFDDQFSVERPDGSNFTLKIRSTKLEDSAMYFCASSERGFEQYFGPGTRLTVT.

V gene TRBV10-3 combines with J gene TRBJ2-2, with D perhaps TRBD2 (6 bases). Germline CDR1 is ENHRY and CDR2 is SYGVKD. V shed 3 bases and J shed 6 bases, with 14 bases lying between them. The CDR3 loop spans 15 amino acids. This CDR3 is CAISEMAGSAGELFF. In DNA, the CDR3 is TGTGCCATCAGTGAAATGGCGGGAAGCGCCGGGGAGCTGTTTTTT.

This rearrangement joins TRBV14 to TRBJ1-4, with 11 bases identical to TRBD1. This CDR3 is 16 amino acids long. The germline V gene has CDR1 SGHDN and CDR2 FVKESK. V shed 4 bases and J 8 bases; nucleotides not matched to a gene: 9. The chain's CDR3 is CASSLSGTGGGEKLFF. The CDR3, as DNA: TGTGCCAGCAGCCTGTCGGGGACAGGGGGGGGCGAAAAACTGTTTTTT.

As regards this clone: The sample carries other DNA sequences with the same CDR3. This chain links TRBV24-1 with TRBJ2-1, with 15 nucleotides matching TRBD2. CDR3 length: 16 amino acids. J lost 6 bases, V lost 3 bases, and 2 bases had no gene match. Germline CDR1 KGHDR, CDR2 SFDVKD. In nucleotides, the CDR3 is TGTGCCACCAGTGATCCGGGACTAGCGGGAGGCAATGAGCAGTTCTTC. It yields the protein CATSDPGLAGGNEQFF.

This clone has more than one count but fewer than ten. The chain has TRBV7-5 and TRBJ1-2; TRBD1 is the table's D call, not checked against the DNA. TRBV7-5 is designated a pseudogene. This CDR3 is built from 17 residues. The DNA for the CDR3 is TGTGCCAGAAGCCAAACAGGACCGTCCCTATCTAACTATGGCTACACCTTC. It specifies CARSQTGPSLSNYGYTF.

The V gene is TRBV6-5, the J gene TRBJ2-5; 8 bases agree with TRBD1. The V gene end was trimmed by 6 bases and the J gene end by 5 bases; junction bases not matched to a gene: 8. This CDR3 contains 14 residues. The V gene's germline CDR1 is MNHEY and CDR2 SVGAGI. The CDR3 loop reads CASRIPGQVETQYF. The CDR3 bases are TGTGCCAGCAGAATCCCGGGACAGGTGGAGACCCAGTACTTC.

V usage is TRBV18 and J usage is TRBJ2-1; D is unresolved. The germline V gene encodes CDR1 KGHSH and CDR2 LQKENI. V was clipped by 5 bases and J by 6 bases, with 11 bases between them. This CDR3 has 13 amino acids. The CDR3 DNA follows: TGTGCCAGCTCATACGCGGTTGCCAATGAGCAGTTCTTC. This gives the protein CASSYAVANEQFF.

The chain uses TRBV11-2 and TRBJ2-2, with D perhaps TRBD1 (6 bases). CDR3 size: 15 residues. Germline CDR1 and CDR2: SGHAT and FQNNGV. Trimming took off 5 bases at V and 6 bases at J, with 16 bases between the two ends. CDR3 amino acids: CASSRVKGDPGELFF. CDR3 nucleotides: TGTGCCAGCAGCCGCGTAAAGGGGGATCCCGGGGAGCTGTTTTTT.

This clone was seen only once. The chain joins TRBV30 to TRBJ1-1; a possible D gene is TRBD1 (6 bases). Looked up from germline, CDR1 is GTSNPN and CDR2 is SVGIG (reference sequence). Deletions cut 1 base from V and 3 bases from J, with 12 bases between. This CDR3 has 14 amino acids. This CDR3 is CAWSERQVYTEAFF. CDR3 sequence (DNA): TGTGCCTGGAGTGAACGACAGGTTTACACTGAAGCTTTCTTT.

The chain combines TRBV2 with TRBJ2-5, with TRBD2 matching 14 bases. Germline CDR1 reads SNHLY; CDR2 reads FYNNEI. V shed 9 bases and J 7 bases; nucleotides not matched to a gene: 7. This CDR3 comprises 14 residues. The CDR3 spells CASRTGTSGGTQYF. The CDR3 DNA is TGTGCCAGTAGAACCGGGACTAGCGGGGGGACCCAGTACTTC.

Here the CDR3 reads CASSEKTIGRNSNQPQHF. The CDR3 DNA follows: TGTGCCAGCAGTGAAAAAACTATAGGCCGCAATAGCAATCAGCCCCAGCATTTT. V gene TRBV6-1 combines with J gene TRBJ1-5, with D unresolved. The CDR3 runs 18 residues. Germline V lookup: CDR1 MNHNS, CDR2 SASEGT. Trimming removed 2 bases at V and 0 bases at J, with 17 bases between.

CDR3: CASSQEASYEQYF. DNA of the CDR3: TGTGCCAGCAGCCAAGAAGCCTCCTACGAGCAGTACTTC. This sequence joins TRBV3-1 (or the pseudogene TRBV3-2) and TRBJ2-7; D is unclear. Germline V gives CDR1 LGHDT, CDR2 YNNKEL (reference sequence). The germline V and J ends were trimmed by 0 bases and 0 bases, with 3 bases remaining between them. The CDR3 sequence is 13 residues long.

The V gene is TRBV7-6, the J gene TRBJ2-7, with 16 bases aligning to TRBD2. Losses at the gene ends were 4 bases for V and 0 bases for J; bases not matched to a gene: 9. Germline lookup yields CDR1 SGHVS and CDR2 FNYEAQ. The CDR3 spans 19 residues. The CDR3 DNA reads TGTGCCAGCAGCTCCCACTCGGGACTAGCGGGAGGGCCCTCCTACGAGCAGTACTTC. This translates into CASSSHSGLAGGPSYEQYF.

V usage is TRBV18 and J usage is TRBJ2-2, with 7 bases matching TRBD2. The CDR3 length is 17 residues. Germline CDR1 and CDR2: KGHSH and LQKENI. V gave up 4 bases and J gave up 6 bases; unmatched junction bases: 14. CDR3 in DNA: TGTGCCAGCTCACTAGCGGCAGGACTAGAGGCGTCCGGGGAGCTGTTTTTT. It codes for CASSLAAGLEASGELFF. Drawing the rest from reference TRBV18 and TRBJ2-2, the complete variable domain is NAGVMQNPRHLVRRRGQEARLRCSPMKGHSHVYWYRQLPEEGLKFMVYLQKENIIDESGMPKERFSAEFPKEGPSILRIQQVVRGDSAAYFCASSLAAGLEASGELFFGEGSRLTVL.

The rearrangement joins TRBV11-3 to TRBJ2-7; 11 bases match TRBD1. Germline lookup yields CDR1 SGHNT and CDR2 YENEEA. The CDR3 totals 16 residues. V shed 4 bases, J shed 5 bases, and the junction held 10 bases outside the gene matches. CDR3 in DNA: TGTGCCAGCAGCTCCGGGACAGGGGGATTTTCGGACGAGCAGTACTTC. Its translation: CASSSGTGGFSDEQYF.

This rearrangement joins TRBV19 to TRBJ1-5, with a weak D call TRBD1 (5 bases). There are 14 residues in the CDR3. The germline V gene encodes CDR1 LNHDA and CDR2 SQIVND (reference sequence). The V end lost 2 bases, the J end lost 6 bases, and 11 bases lay between the germline ends. The CDR3 sequence: CASSISRGGQPQHF. In DNA, the CDR3 is TGTGCCAGTAGTATATCAAGGGGTGGTCAGCCCCAGCATTTT.

This clone showed up just once. The rearrangement joins TRBV19 to TRBJ1-1, with D maybe TRBD1 (6 bases). V was pared by 7 bases and J by 3 bases, with 15 bases between. Germline V lookup: CDR1 LNHDA, CDR2 SQIVND (reference sequence). The CDR3 sequence is 14 residues long. The CDR3 loop is CASNNRERYTEAFF. In nucleotides, the CDR3 is TGTGCCAGTAATAACAGGGAGAGGTACACTGAAGCTTTCTTT. The full variable domain, with the rest looked up from reference TRBV19 and TRBJ1-1, is DGGITQSPKYLFRKEGQNVTLSCEQNLNHDAMYWYRQDPGQGLRLIYYSQIVNDFQKGDIAEGYSVSREKKESFPLTVTSAQKNPTAFYLCASNNRERYTEAFFGQGTRLTVV.

The chain links TRBV28 to TRBJ1-6; the D gene is possibly TRBD1 (5 bases). The CDR3 extends over 14 amino acids. V lost 4 bases, J lost 7 bases, and 11 bases lay in between. In germline, CDR1 is MDHEN, CDR2 SYDVKM. CDR3 DNA sequence: TGTGCCAGCAGTTCGCAGGGCAGCAATTCACCCCTCCACTTT. It translates to CASSSQGSNSPLHF.